The present T cell receptor beta chain was sequenced within a study of CD8+ T cells in alopecia areata. The treatment is: oral pan-JAK inhibitor, 5-10 mg twice daily. Extraction of RNA preceded its reverse transcription into cDNA, which served as the sequencing template. Libraries were prepared by immunoSEQ multiplex PCR; TCRdb keeps only in-frame clonotypes and omits some of them. The data hold about 110,000 clones, with about four fifths observed a single time. The CDR3 is 16 amino acids. Trimming took off 1 base at V and 0 bases at J, with 13 bases between the two ends. Germline assignment: CDR1 LGHNA and CDR2 YNFKEQ.

Specimen: CD8+ T cells sorted from blood, collected at week 24, from a patient treated with tofacitinib. This clonotype originated in a human donor with alopecia areata. The chain uses TRBV4-2 and TRBJ2-7; tentative D call: TRBD1 (5 bases). CDR3 amino acids: CASSQVGQGSSYEQYF. CDR3 bases: TGTGCCAGCAGCCAAGTGGGCCAGGGCAGCTCCTACGAGCAGTACTTC.